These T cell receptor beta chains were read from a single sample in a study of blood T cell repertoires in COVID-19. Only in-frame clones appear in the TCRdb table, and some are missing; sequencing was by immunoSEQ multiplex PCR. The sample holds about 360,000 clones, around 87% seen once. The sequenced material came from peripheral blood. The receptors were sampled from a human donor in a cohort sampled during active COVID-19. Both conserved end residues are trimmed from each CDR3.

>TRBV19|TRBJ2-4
ASSTRDSTHKNIQY
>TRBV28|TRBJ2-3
ASSLSLAGGKDTQY
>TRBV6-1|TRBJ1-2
ASSETGPENNYGYT
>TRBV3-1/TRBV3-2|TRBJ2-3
ASSRLAGGDTQY
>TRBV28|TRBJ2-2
ASSNARTGVFGELF
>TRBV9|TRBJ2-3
ASSVGLLGGADTQY
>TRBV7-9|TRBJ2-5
ASSSGGGETQY
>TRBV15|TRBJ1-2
ATSRGERGLSYT
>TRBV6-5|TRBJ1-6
ASSYSGQKGALH
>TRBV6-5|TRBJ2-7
ASSPPGQGDEQY
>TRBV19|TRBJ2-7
ASSIRAGGLYEQY
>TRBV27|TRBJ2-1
ASRAGTSGNNEQF
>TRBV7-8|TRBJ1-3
ASSPGRRNTIY
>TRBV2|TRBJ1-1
ASPERPTEAF
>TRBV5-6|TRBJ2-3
ASSTQFFTDTQY
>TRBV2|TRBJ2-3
ATPAGTSGGTADTQY
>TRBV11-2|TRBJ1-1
ASSLTGNTEAF
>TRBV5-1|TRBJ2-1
ASSLYQVGTPNEQF
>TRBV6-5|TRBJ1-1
ASRQDRGSAF
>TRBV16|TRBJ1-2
ASSQFPGRDYGYT
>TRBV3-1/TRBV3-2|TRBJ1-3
ASSLDRVQGNTIY
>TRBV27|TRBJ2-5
ASSLSSSGRRETQY
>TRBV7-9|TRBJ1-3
ASSRRQGIFSGNTIY
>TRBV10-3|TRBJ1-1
AISVGDTASNTEAF
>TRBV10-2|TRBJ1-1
ASSVQGRVTEAF
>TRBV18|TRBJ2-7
ASSPGVAGSYEQY
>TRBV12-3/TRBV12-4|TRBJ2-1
ASSLARRNEQF
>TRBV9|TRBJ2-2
ASSAGLAGGLDLSDGELF
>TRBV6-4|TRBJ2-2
ASSQGTGELF
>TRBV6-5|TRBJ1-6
ASSLEQRRGNSPLH
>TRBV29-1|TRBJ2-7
SVEGVGTGGSYEQY
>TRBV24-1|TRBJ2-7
ATSDSSSGSSYEQY
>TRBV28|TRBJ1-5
ASSFKADGQPQH
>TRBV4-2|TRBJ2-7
ASSQGQSEQY
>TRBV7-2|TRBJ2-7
ASSLVVASGNYEQY
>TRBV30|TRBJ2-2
ARGRENTGELF
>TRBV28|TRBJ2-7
ASSLVWSGRPLHEQY
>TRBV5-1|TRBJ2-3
ASSLGLAGETATQY